This note documents a single TCR beta chain sequence. Its target is unknown. At one end, the junction sequence differs from germline, possibly due to a read error. The sample is drawn from a study of graft-versus-host responses after intestinal transplantation. Study information: Every recipient had anti-thymocyte globulin induction and approximately 3 years of tacrolimus plus steroids.

Germline loops: CDR1 SGHNT, CDR2 YYREEE (reference sequence). The CDR3 length is 16 residues. Clones were read by immunoSEQ multiplex PCR, and TCRdb kept only the in-frame ones, dropping some. Counted here are some 96,000 clones, over 75% occurring once; the ten biggest clones make up roughly 0.95%. Study-wide points: Early after transplant, HvG clones declined as circulating GvH clones peaked. Detected in recipient marrow were GvH clones, some of which were first observed in ileum or blood. Graft-versus-host to host-versus-graft clonal ratios in allografts were high in patients with graft-donor T cell macrochimerism.

This receptor was taken from a human donor who was the organ donor for an intestinal transplant. The chain uses TRBV5-4 and TRBJ1-1; 8 bases fit TRBD1. The source material was unstimulated CD4+ T cells sorted from spleen or lymph node cells, sampled before transplant. In DNA, the CDR3 is TGTGCCAGCAGTTTGGCAGGGGGCCAGATGAACACTGAAGCTTTCTTT. Its protein is CASSLAGGQMNTEAFF.